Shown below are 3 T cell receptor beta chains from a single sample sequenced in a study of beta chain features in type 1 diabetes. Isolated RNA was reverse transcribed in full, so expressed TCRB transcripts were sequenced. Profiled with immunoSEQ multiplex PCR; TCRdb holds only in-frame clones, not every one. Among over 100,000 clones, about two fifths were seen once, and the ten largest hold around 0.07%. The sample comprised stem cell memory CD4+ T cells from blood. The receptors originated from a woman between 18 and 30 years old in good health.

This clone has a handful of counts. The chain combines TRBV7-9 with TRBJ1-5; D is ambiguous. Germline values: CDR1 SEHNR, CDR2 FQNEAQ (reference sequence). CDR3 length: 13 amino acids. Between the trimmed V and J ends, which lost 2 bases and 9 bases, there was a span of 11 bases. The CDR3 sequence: CASSLSYGGPQHF. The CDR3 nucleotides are TGTGCCAGCAGCTTATCATACGGAGGGCCCCAGCATTTT.

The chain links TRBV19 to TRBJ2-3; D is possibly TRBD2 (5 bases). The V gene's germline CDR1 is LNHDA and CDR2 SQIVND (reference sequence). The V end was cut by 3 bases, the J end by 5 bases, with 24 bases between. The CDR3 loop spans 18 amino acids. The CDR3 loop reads CASSINVRRLLGEDTQYF. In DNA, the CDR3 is TGTGCCAGTAGTATCAATGTCAGGAGGCTTCTGGGTGAAGATACGCAGTATTTT.

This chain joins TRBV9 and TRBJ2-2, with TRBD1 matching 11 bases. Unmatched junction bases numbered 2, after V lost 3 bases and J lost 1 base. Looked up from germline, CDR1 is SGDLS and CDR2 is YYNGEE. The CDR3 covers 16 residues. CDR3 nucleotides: TGTGCCAGCAGCGGGACAGGGGGCTTGAACACCGGGGAGCTGTTTTTT. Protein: CASSGTGGLNTGELFF.